This T cell receptor beta chain was sequenced during a study of T cell responses to AZD1222 COVID-19 vaccine. Study information: It was second doses at about 4 or about 12 weeks that were pooled. Findings and caveats of the study: The study sampled repertoires only after the peak T cell response. Donors in the cohort were predominantly white British and more often female, and clonal diversity was possibly underestimated. Seropositivity was recorded at baseline in only 6 or 7 AZD1222 recipients.

The V and J ends lost 5 bases and 4 bases respectively, with 15 bases between them. CDR3 length equals 15 residues. CDR1 MNHEY and CDR2 SVGAGI come from the germline V gene. Comments on this clone: Antigen: not known.

The data were produced by immunoSEQ multiplex PCR, yet TCRdb's version contains in-frame clones alone and is incomplete. The sample has 84,000 or so clones; 70% to 90% are singletons. This sequence joins TRBV6-5 and TRBJ1-5; D may be TRBD1 (5 bases). Sequences were derived from peripheral blood, sampled on day 0 of AZD1222 vaccination. The receptor was derived from an adult in good health. Here the CDR3 DNA reads TGTGCCAGCAGTCCCCTGAGGGGTGATAATCAGCCCCAGCATTTT. Its translation: CASSPLRGDNQPQHF.